This TCR beta chain appears in the sequencing data of a study of cytomegalovirus exposure and HLA in healthy donors. Regarding the study as a whole: Among immune exposure information, only CMV serostatus was available. There were reportedly fewer N-insertions in an Asian-associated ancestry cluster than the roughly 680-donor mean, in a later analysis. In most subjects, TCR beta sequences reportedly gave accurate predictions of HLA-A and HLA-B alleles.

This CDR3 contains 14 residues. V was cut by 5 bases and J by 8 bases, with 15 bases left in between. Germline CDR1 reads MGHRA; CDR2 reads YSYEKL. Though nominally healthy at sampling, donors likely had unrecorded immune exposures. Primers: 60 Vbeta forward and 13 Jbeta reverse. Repertoires were generated with immunoSEQ multiplex PCR, while TCRdb's copy carries only in-frame clones and drops some. Of some 180,000 clones listed, about 80% are singletons. Concerning this clone: The antigen remains unidentified.

The receptor was isolated from a man in his forties in good health and CMV-seronegative. Source material: PBMCs. The chain links TRBV4-1 to TRBJ1-4; D not certain. CDR3 DNA: TGCGCCAGCAGCGGGCGGGTCGGGAAAGAAAAACTGTTTTTT. This gives the protein CASSGRVGKEKLFF.